This T cell receptor beta chain comes out of a study of OX40 agonist ivuxolimab in advanced cancers. For the study at large: Mean age around 60 years, range about 23 to 80; around 80% male. The study, taken as a whole, reports: Certain nonresponders additionally had low normalized T-cell clonal expansion.

This CDR3 has 12 amino acids. Germline CDR1 is MNHNY and CDR2 is SVGAGI (reference sequence). V was pared by 6 bases and J by 10 bases, with 13 bases between. With respect to this clone: What it binds is unknown.

Measured with immunoSEQ multiplex PCR; TCRdb has only the in-frame clones, and not every one. Of 70,000 to 100,000 clones listed, 86% are singletons. Sequences were derived from CD4+ or CD8+ T cells sorted from blood, sampled in a trial of the OX40 agonist ivuxolimab. This receptor was taken from an adult with an advanced solid tumor such as melanoma, head and neck, liver or kidney cancer. The chain links TRBV6-6 to TRBJ2-1, with D perhaps matching TRBD2 (6 bases). The CDR3 coding sequence is TGTGCCAGCAGGGAACCGGAGGGCGAGCAGTTCTTC. The encoded protein is CASREPEGEQFF.